Given below is one TCR beta chain in context. Source study methods: Reference gene primer amplification gave nucleated cell count estimates. Assay used: immunoSEQ multiplex PCR; TCRdb lists only in-frame clones, some missing. The DNA was the basis for D and trimming; V, J and clone size are from that table. Counted here are some 250,000 clones, around 87% occurring once; the ten biggest clones make up around 6.9%. This sample was included in a study of blood T cell repertoires in COVID-19. Study background: The United States, Italy and Spain supplied acute and convalescent COVID-19 samples. T cells, B-cell-depleted T cells, or PBMCs provided the cDNA or gDNA that served as material.

The CDR3 has 13 amino acids. V dropped 1 base and J dropped 4 bases, with 7 bases sitting between them. Germline lookup yields CDR1 LGHDT and CDR2 YNNKEL (reference sequence). The specimen was peripheral blood. The origin of this receptor is a man between 60 and 75 years old who had recovered from COVID-19. The V and J genes are TRBV3-1 (or the pseudogene TRBV3-2) and TRBJ1-2; a weak D match, TRBD1 (6 bases). The CDR3 DNA follows: TGTGCCAGCAGCCAAGGGACAGCCTATGGCTACACCTTC. Protein sequence: CASSQGTAYGYTF.